This T cell receptor (beta chain) came from a study of blood T cell repertoires in COVID-19. Looking at the study overall: Acute and convalescent COVID-19 specimens originated in the United States, Italy and Spain.

A word on this clone: The same CDR3 is also encoded by other DNA sequences in this sample.

Those enrolled in Seattle joined during active infection and were followed longitudinally afterward. Trimming shortened V by 3 bases and J by 1 base, and 7 bases separated the two germline ends. From germline, CDR1 is KGHSH and CDR2 LQKENI. The CDR3 totals 14 residues. Using immunoSEQ multiplex PCR, the repertoire was profiled, and TCRdb retains in-frame clones only, with some absent. The table lists about 500,000 clones, 89% of them singletons. The rearrangement joins TRBV18 to TRBJ1-3; unclear D gene. The receptor was isolated from a man between 18 and 29 years old with COVID-19, enrolled during active disease. The sample comprised peripheral blood. The CDR3, as DNA: TGTGCCAGCTCACCGCAGGAATCTGGAAACACCATATATTTT. Translation gives CASSPQESGNTIYF.